The 6 T cell receptor beta chains below come from one sample, sequenced in a study of vaccination effects on CD4 cells after COVID-19. Sequencing followed a ViraFEST assay step that expanded antigen-specific CD4+ T cells with viral peptide pools. With roughly 9 days of culture completed, CD4+ T cells were isolated. What these receptors recognize is not known. The data were produced by immunoSEQ multiplex PCR, yet TCRdb's version contains in-frame clones alone and is incomplete. The table includes under 85,000 clones, 70% to 75% detected once. The sample consisted of CD4+ T cells from PBMCs cultured with HCoV-229E spike peptides, taken before COVID-19 vaccination. These receptors were collected from a human donor who received a COVID-19 vaccine.

V gene TRBV2 combines with J gene TRBJ1-1; D gene unclear. This CDR3 spans 13 amino acids. V lost 6 bases to trimming and J lost 0 bases, with 8 bases between them. Germline CDR1 SNHLY, CDR2 FYNNEI. The CDR3 DNA sequence: TGTGCCAGCAGGGCCACAGTGAACACTGAAGCTTTCTTT. This sequence encodes CASRATVNTEAFF. The full variable domain, in which reference TRBV2 and TRBJ1-1 provide the parts outside the CDR3, is EPEVTQTPSHQVTQMGQEVILRCVPISNHLYFYWYRQILGQKVEFLVSFYNNEISEKSEIFDDQFSVERPDGSNFTLKIRSTKLEDSAMYFCASRATVNTEAFFGQGTRLTVV.

The V and J genes are TRBV12-5 and TRBJ1-1; D may be TRBD1 (6 bases). V lost 0 bases and J lost 5, with 13 bases in between. This CDR3 is built from 15 residues. Germline-derived CDR1 and CDR2 are LGHNT and FRNRAP. The CDR3 coding sequence is TGTGCTAGTGGTTTGGTACAAGGGAGGGGGACTGAAGCTTTCTTT. Translated, it gives CASGLVQGRGTEAFF.

There are a few counts of this clone. This chain uses TRBV7-8 with TRBJ2-7, with TRBD2 identical over 11 bases. CDR1 and CDR2 (germline): SGHVS, FQNEAQ. Trimming cost V 5 bases and J 7 bases; bases outside gene matches: 16. This CDR3 comprises 17 residues. The CDR3 DNA follows: TGTGCCAGCAGCAAACTAGCGGGGGACACGGGGCTGTGGGAGCAGTACGTC. Protein product: CASSKLAGDTGLWEQYV.

The chain recombines TRBV6-4 with TRBJ2-2; either TRBD1 or TRBD2 may fit D (5 bases each). CDR1 is MRHNA, CDR2 SNTAGT, per germline. V lost 0 bases, J lost 7 bases, and 18 bases lay in between. This CDR3 has 17 amino acids. CDR3 bases: TGTGCCAGCAGTGACTCGGAGAGGGGCAGTCGTGGCGGGGAGCTGTTTTTT. Protein sequence: CASSDSERGSRGGELFF.

The chain is built from TRBV15 and TRBJ1-2; D not resolved. Deletions cut 0 bases from V and 7 bases from J, with 9 bases between. The CDR3 is made up of 13 amino acids. The germline CDR1 and CDR2 sequences are LNHNV and YYDKDF (reference sequence). CDR3 bases: TGTGCCACCAGCAGAGATCAAGTGGGTGGCTACACCTTC. Translation: CATSRDQVGGYTF.

This chain joins TRBV28 and TRBJ1-6; 10 nucleotides agree with TRBD1. CDR3 length equals 14 residues. V shed 5 bases, J shed 7 bases, and the junction held 2 bases outside the gene matches. Germline CDR1 and CDR2: MDHEN and SYDVKM. The CDR3 DNA reads as TGTGCCAGCAGTACGGGACAGGGGAATTCACCCCTCCACTTT. Protein product: CASSTGQGNSPLHF. The complete variable domain, with remaining parts taken from reference TRBV28 and TRBJ1-6, reads DVKVTQSSRYLVKRTGEKVFLECVQDMDHENMFWYRQDPGLGLRLIYFSYDVKMKEKGDIPEGYSVSREKKERFSLILESASTNQTSMYLCASSTGQGNSPLHFGNGTRLTVT.